A selection of T cell receptor beta chains follows, all from one sample in a study of human versus mouse CDR3 diversity and MHC coevolution. Assay: immunoSEQ multiplex PCR; the TCRdb copy retains only in-frame clones and omits some. Of 60,000 or so clones in the sample, 94% were seen once. The sequencing input was naive CD4+ T cells from blood. The origin of the receptors is a person in their sixties in good health. The CDR3 runs from the conserved cysteine through the conserved F or W. D genes are given only for firm matches. Only some rows state a clone size, as once, few, many or a class for expanded clones.

TRBD1	NA	TRBV6-6	TRBJ2-3	TGTGCCAGCAGTTACGGACAGGGGTCCTCAGATACGCAGTATTTT	CASSYGQGSSDTQYF
NA	NA	TRBV19	TRBJ2-5	TGTGCCAGTAGTATGGGGGCTCAGGGGGAGACCCAGTACTTC	CASSMGAQGETQYF
NA	NA	TRBV4-2	TRBJ2-5	TGTGCCAGCAGCCAAGTAGGTAGCGAAGAAGAGACCCAGTACTTC	CASSQVGSEEETQYF
TRBD1	NA	TRBV5-8	TRBJ1-5	TGTGCCAGCAGCCAGGGGACAGATAGAGGTCAGCCCCAGCATTTT	CASSQGTDRGQPQHF
NA	NA	TRBV27	TRBJ2-7	TGTGCCAGCAGTCCCCGTCGGGGGACCGTCCTTTTGTACTTC	CASSPRRGTVLLYF
TRBD1	NA	TRBV7-9	TRBJ1-1	TGTGCCAGCAGCTTAGCTACAGGGGGGAACACTGAAGCTTTCTTT	CASSLATGGNTEAFF
TRBD1	NA	TRBV5-1	TRBJ2-2	TGCGCCAGCAGCGGAACCGGGACAGGGGAGATCTACACCGGGGAGCTGTTTTTT	CASSGTGTGEIYTGELFF
TRBD2	NA	TRBV29-1	TRBJ2-1	TGCAGCGGCGTGACTAGCGGGAGTACTAATGAGCAGTTCTTC	CSGVTSGSTNEQFF
TRBD1	NA	TRBV5-1	TRBJ1-2	TGCGCCAGCAGCTCCGGGACAGGGGTTGGCTATGGCTACACCTTC	CASSSGTGVGYGYTF
TRBD1	NA	TRBV10-1	TRBJ2-1	TGCGCCAGCAGTGCCGGGACAGGGGGGATAAATGAGCAGTTCTTC	CASSAGTGGINEQFF
TRBD1	NA	TRBV6-5	TRBJ2-1	TGTGCCAGCAGTTACTCAGGAACAGGGGGCTATGAGCAGTTCTTC	CASSYSGTGGYEQFF
TRBD2	NA	TRBV11-3	TRBJ2-2	TGTGCCAGCAGCCGGGGGGGGGTCAACACCGGGGAGCTGTTTTTT	CASSRGGVNTGELFF
TRBD1	NA	TRBV5-1	TRBJ1-5	TGCGCCAGCAGCATGACAGGGGGCCAGCCCCAGCATTTT	CASSMTGGQPQHF
TRBD2	NA	TRBV6-1	TRBJ2-3	TGTGCCAGCAGGCTCACTAGCGGGAGGGGGGATACGCAGTATTTT	CASRLTSGRGDTQYF
TRBD2	NA	TRBV9	TRBJ2-7	TGTGCCAGCAGCGTAGGCCTAGCGGGAGCCTACGAGCAGTACTTC	CASSVGLAGAYEQYF
NA	NA	TRBV5-1	TRBJ1-1	TGCGCCAGCAGCAATTTAGTGAACACTGAAGCTTTCTTT	CASSNLVNTEAFF
NA	NA	TRBV14	TRBJ2-1	TGTGCCAGCAGCCAAGATCCCAATTATGAGCAGTTCTTC	CASSQDPNYEQFF
TRBD1	once	TRBV9	TRBJ2-7	TGTGCCAGCAGCGTAGGAGCCGGGACAGGGCTGGACGAGCAGTACTTC	CASSVGAGTGLDEQYF
TRBD1	NA	TRBV18	TRBJ2-6	TGTGCCAGCTCACCACTCTCCCTTCAGGGGGCGAGCTCTGGGGCCAACGTCCTGACTTTC	CASSPLSLQGASSGANVLTF
NA	few	TRBV10-3	TRBJ1-3	TGTGCCATCAGTGGAGCCAATTCTGGAAACACCATATATTTT	CAISGANSGNTIYF
TRBD1	NA	TRBV4-1	TRBJ2-7	TGCGCCAGCAGCCAAGGGCGGACAGGGGACTACGAGCAGTACTTC	CASSQGRTGDYEQYF
NA	NA	TRBV10-3	TRBJ2-1	TGTGCCGCGGGGGCCCAGGCGGATTACAATGAGCAGTTCTTC	CAAGAQADYNEQFF
NA	once	TRBV5-1	TRBJ2-5	TGCGCCAGCAGCTCGGGAACAGGGTCAGCGGAGACCCAGTACTTC	CASSSGTGSAETQYF
TRBD2	NA	TRBV19	TRBJ2-1	TGTGCCAGTCATAGCGGGAGTAGACCCAATGAGCAGTTCTTC	CASHSGSRPNEQFF
TRBD2	NA	TRBV30	TRBJ2-2	TGTGCCTGGGAATGGTCGGGAGGAAACACCGGGGAGCTGTTTTTT	CAWEWSGGNTGELFF
NA	NA	TRBV5-8	TRBJ2-7	TGTGCCAGCACCTTGATGACGCCGGGCGAGCAGTACTTC	CASTLMTPGEQYF
TRBD2	NA	TRBV30	TRBJ2-5	TGTGCCTGGAGTAATGGACTAGCGACAGAGACCCAGTACTTC	CAWSNGLATETQYF
TRBD2	NA	TRBV7-7	TRBJ2-5	TGTGCCAGCAGCTTAGACGGGGGGGCTGGAGAGACCCAGTACTTC	CASSLDGGAGETQYF
TRBD1	NA	TRBV5-1	TRBJ1-2	TGCGCCAGCAGCCCTAGGCCCGGGACAGGGGACTATGGCTACACCTTC	CASSPRPGTGDYGYTF
TRBD2	once	TRBV5-1	TRBJ2-1	TGCGCCAGCAGCTCCCGACTAGCGGGGGGGTCAAGGTCGGGTGAGCAGTTCTTC	CASSSRLAGGSRSGEQFF
NA	few	TRBV5-1	TRBJ1-2	TGCGCCAGCAGCCCCCGGGAGGGTTCAGCGGACTATGGCTACACCTTC	CASSPREGSADYGYTF
NA	NA	TRBV19	TRBJ2-3	TGTGCCAGTAGTAGGGCAGGGGCAAATACGCAGTATTTT	CASSRAGANTQYF
NA	NA	TRBV7-6	TRBJ1-3	TGTGCCAGCAGCTTAGGGGAGGCAGACACCATATATTTT	CASSLGEADTIYF
NA	NA	TRBV5-1	TRBJ2-3	TGCGCCAGCAGCGTCACAACGCCTAGCACAGATACGCAGTATTTT	CASSVTTPSTDTQYF
NA	NA	TRBV7-9	TRBJ2-3	TGTGCCAGCAGCCCCGGAGCGGATACGCAGTATTTT	CASSPGADTQYF
NA	NA	TRBV10-1	TRBJ2-1	TGCGCCAGCGACCGACTAGATGAGCAGTTCTTC	CASDRLDEQFF